This TCR beta chain was sequenced during a study of T cells in tuberculosis. Study-wide background: Sequenced TCRs come from CD1B-GMM tetramer-binding T cells. In South Africa, adults with active tuberculosis were compared with IGRA-negative and latently infected IGRA-positive adolescents.

Each clinical donor contributed on average around 97,000 T cells from unsorted cryopreserved PBMC. Measured with immunoSEQ multiplex PCR; TCRdb has only the in-frame clones, and not every one. The sample has 30,000 to 40,000 clones; approximately 97% are singletons. The source is a donor between 10 and 35 years old with latent tuberculosis or without tuberculosis infection. The source material was PBMCs.

The CDR3 reads CASSQEASGNTIYF. In DNA, the CDR3 is TGTGCCAGCTCACAGGAGGCCTCTGGAAACACCATATATTTT. The genes are TRBV18 and TRBJ1-3, with D hard to call. V was shortened by 4 bases and J by 0 bases, with 7 bases between the two germline ends. The CDR3 covers 14 residues. Germline CDR1 and CDR2: KGHSH and LQKENI.